At least ten counts were recorded for the clone carrying this TCR beta chain. Its target is unknown. The CDR3 loop spans 13 amino acids. The germline V gene encodes CDR1 SGHTS and CDR2 YDEGEE. Trimming cost V 5 bases and J 6 bases, with 15 bases left between them. The data stem from a study of CD8+CD57+ T cells in acquired aplastic anemia. Background on the study: Sorted CD4+ and CD8+ cell DNA averaged 3.2 ug. Findings and limits, study-wide: Patients and controls turned out to have twenty-nine CD8+ CDR3 sequences in common. Controls did not differ significantly from patients in CD8+ Simpson's diversity.

The use of genomic DNA as template underpinned the TCR beta VDJ and CDR3 profiling. TCRdb used MiXCR to reprocess the reads, holding one entry per CDR3 protein. The sample records 250,000 to 300,000 distinct CDR3 sequences, 45% to 65% being singletons. V usage is TRBV5-8 and J usage is TRBJ2-7; D is possibly TRBD2 (6 bases). The sequence was obtained from a human donor with severe aplastic anemia or a healthy control (not recorded which). Sequenced sample: sorted CD4+, CD8+, or CD8+CD57+ T cells (not recorded which) from PBMCs. The DNA of the CDR3 is TGTGCCAGCAGGACCGAGTTCGGGGGCGAGCAGTACTTC. Protein product: CASRTEFGGEQYF.